The source of this T cell receptor beta chain is a study of shared clonotypes between healthy human individuals. Study context: CD8 memory received one plate per donor, CD8 naive two, CD4 memory three and CD4 naive three.

CDR1 and CDR2 from the germline V gene are MNHEY and SMNVEV (reference sequence). V gave up 4 bases and J gave up 2 bases, with 14 bases separating them. CDR3 length equals 16 residues. The method was immunoSEQ multiplex PCR; TCRdb's version includes in-frame clones alone and lacks a portion of them. The data hold about 1 million clones, with around 76% observed a single time. The source of this sequence is a man aged 18-30 years in good health. The chain recombines TRBV27 with TRBJ1-4; TRBD1 might be the D (5 bases). The source material was memory CD4+ T cells sorted from blood. Subset reported: CD45RA-negative fraction. This chain's CDR3 is CASSSNGGFTNEKLFF. The CDR3 DNA sequence: TGTGCCAGCAGTTCTAATGGGGGGTTCACTAATGAAAAACTGTTTTTT.